The following is a TCR beta chain sequence with its context. After extraction with the RNeasy kit, roughly 0.45 to 1 ug of the RNA was reverse transcribed using random hexamers. The amplification used immunoSEQ multiplex PCR on TCR beta CDR3; it spanned 54 Vbeta and 13 Jbeta. TCRdb passed the immunoSEQ multiplex PCR reads through MiXCR, listing each CDR3 protein once. The sample yields about 76,000 distinct CDR3 sequences, around 93% seen once. Deletions cut 0 bases from V and 0 bases from J, with 9 bases between. CDR3 length: 17 residues. Germline V gives CDR1 LGHDT, CDR2 YNNKEL (reference sequence). The data were obtained in a study of CD8 T cells in Susac syndrome. For the study at large: When blood was drawn, patients with Susac syndrome were on intravenous immunoglobulin alone, on corticosteroids, or therapy-naive.

This TCR came from a human donor with Susac syndrome. The sequencing sample was made of CD8+ T cells from PBMCs. The V gene is TRBV3-1, the J gene TRBJ1-6; D remains ambiguous. In DNA, the CDR3 is TGTGCCAGCAGCCAAGATACGGTATTCTCCTATAATTCACCCCTCCACTTT. It specifies CASSQDTVFSYNSPLHF.